This is a list of T cell receptor beta chains from one sample in a study of a mutant IDH1 vaccine in newly diagnosed glioma. Measured with immunoSEQ multiplex PCR; TCRdb has only the in-frame clones, and not every one. This table has around 63,000 clones, 75% to 95% appearing once. The specimen comprised PBMCs, sampled from a glioma patient treated with radiotherapy, temozolomide or both. These TCRs come from a man aged 50-60 years with glioma. The CDR3 runs from the conserved cysteine through the conserved F or W. The D gene is left open where the match is weak. Not all rows give a size; the values are once, few, many and, for expanded clones, a class.

v_call,clone_size,cdr3_length,d_call,j_call,cdr3_nt,cdr3_aa
TRBV5-6,.,12,.,TRBJ2-5,TGTGCCAGCAGCTTCCCCGGGGAGACCCAGTACTTC,CASSFPGETQYF
TRBV19,once,16,.,TRBJ2-1,TGTGCCAGTAGTACCCTCTCTCTTCAGACCTACAATGAGCAGTTCTTC,CASSTLSLQTYNEQFF
TRBV19,.,13,.,TRBJ1-4,TGTGCCAGTAGTAGAGGACTGAATGAAAAACTGTTTTTT,CASSRGLNEKLFF
TRBV6-5,.,14,.,TRBJ1-2,TGTGCCAGCAGGCGGGACGGATCGAACTATGGCTACACCTTC,CASRRDGSNYGYTF
TRBV14,.,15,TRBD1,TRBJ1-3,TGTGCCAGCAGCCATGGGACAGGGCAAGGAAACACCATATATTTT,CASSHGTGQGNTIYF
TRBV5-1,.,14,.,TRBJ1-1,TGCGCCAGCAGCTTGGGGCAGGAGGTCTCTGAAGCTTTCTTT,CASSLGQEVSEAFF
TRBV7-5,.,22,.,TRBJ2-1,TGTGCCAGAAGCTTAGCGCGATACCCGGGACAATCTTCTACCCGCACGGCCAATGAGCAGTTCTTC,CARSLARYPGQSSTRTANEQFF
TRBV29-1,.,14,.,TRBJ1-2,TGCAGCGTCCGGCCCGTCCCGGCGAACTATGGCTACACCTTC,CSVRPVPANYGYTF
TRBV4-1,.,15,TRBD1,TRBJ1-2,TGCGCCAGCAGCCAAAGCCAGGGGGGGAACTATGGCTACACCTTC,CASSQSQGGNYGYTF
TRBV5-1,.,13,.,TRBJ2-5,TGCGCCAGCAGCTTGGTCGAGGGAGAGACCCAGTACTTC,CASSLVEGETQYF
TRBV5-6,.,15,TRBD1,TRBJ2-7,TGTGCCAGCAGCTACCCCGGGACAGGGGCCCACGAGCAGTACTTC,CASSYPGTGAHEQYF
TRBV5-1,.,14,.,TRBJ2-5,TGCGCCAGCAGCTTGAAGACGGGGCAAGAGACCCAGTACTTC,CASSLKTGQETQYF
TRBV18,.,18,.,TRBJ2-5,TGTGCCAGCTCCCCCAACCCTGTGGAGGTCTCGTACCAAGAGACCCAGTACTTC,CASSPNPVEVSYQETQYF
TRBV11-2,.,14,.,TRBJ2-3,TGTGCCAGCAGCCCAGGGACAAGCACAGATACGCAGTATTTT,CASSPGTSTDTQYF
TRBV5-1,.,13,.,TRBJ1-2,TGCGCCAGCAGCTTGCAGAGACAGAGGGGGTACACCTTC,CASSLQRQRGYTF
TRBV7-9,.,12,.,TRBJ1-6,TGTGCCAGCAGCTGGGTAGTGGGACCCCTCCACTTT,CASSWVVGPLHF
TRBV28,.,13,TRBD2,TRBJ2-1,TGTGCCAGCAGTTTCCTAGCGGGGAATGAGCAGTTCTTC,CASSFLAGNEQFF
TRBV18,.,14,TRBD1,TRBJ2-5,TGTGCCAGCTCATCGGGACAGAATAAAGAGACCCAGTACTTC,CASSSGQNKETQYF
TRBV28,.,11,.,TRBJ1-2,TGTGCCAGCAGCGGGGGACGCGGCTACACCTTC,CASSGGRGYTF
TRBV5-6,.,12,.,TRBJ2-2,TGTGCCAGCAGCTTCCCCGGGGGGGAGCTGTTTTTT,CASSFPGGELFF
TRBV27,.,14,TRBD1,TRBJ1-5,TGTGCCAGCAGCCAGGGGGGGAGCAATCAGCCCCAGCATTTT,CASSQGGSNQPQHF
TRBV7-2,.,14,.,TRBJ1-2,TGTGCCAGCAGCGCCGGCGGGGCCCTGCGGGGCTACACCTTC,CASSAGGALRGYTF
TRBV6-4,.,14,TRBD1,TRBJ2-3,TGTGCCAGCAGTGGGACAGGGGGCACAGATACGCAGTATTTT,CASSGTGGTDTQYF